The 32 T cell receptor beta chains in this list originate from one sample, sequenced in a study of tumour-infiltrating T cells in Burkitt lymphoma. This table comes from immunoSEQ multiplex PCR, and its TCRdb copy is limited to in-frame clones, with some not included. In the table there are a few thousand clones, approximately 15% of which are singletons. Sample: tumor tissue. These receptors all come from a human donor with Burkitt lymphoma.

This clone occurred a few times. This chain connects TRBV29-1 to TRBJ2-2; 7 bases are a match to TRBD2. V shed 7 bases, J shed 2 bases, and the junction held 10 bases outside the gene matches. The CDR3 length is 15 residues. Germline V gives CDR1 SQVTM, CDR2 ANQGSEA. The CDR3 region is CSARGEGPNTGELFF. The DNA for the CDR3 is TGCAGCGCACGTGGGGAGGGCCCTAACACCGGGGAGCTGTTTTTT.

CDR3 protein: CASTPVSKNIQYF. The CDR3 nucleotides read TGTGCCAGCACTCCAGTGTCCAAAAACATTCAGTACTTC. The gene calls are TRBV7-8 and TRBJ2-4, with D uncertain. Germline values: CDR1 SGHVS, CDR2 FQNEAQ. CDR3 length: 13 residues. Trimming cost V 7 bases and J 2 bases, with 9 bases left between them.

The chain couples TRBV4-2 to TRBJ2-7, with 12 bases fitting TRBD1. The CDR3 runs 14 residues. J was trimmed by 6 bases and V by 4 bases; bases with no gene match: 4. Germline V gene sequence: CDR1 LGHNA, CDR2 YNFKEQ. This CDR3 is CASSPGQGATEQYF. In DNA, the CDR3 is TGTGCCAGCAGCCCGGGACAGGGGGCGACCGAGCAGTACTTC.

In this sample, this clone turned up a few times. The chain employs TRBV15 and TRBJ1-1; D not certain. Trimming stripped 4 bases from V and 3 bases from J, with 12 bases between. Germline V gene lookup returns CDR1 LNHNV and CDR2 YYDKDF (reference sequence). The CDR3 spans 14 residues. CDR3 loop: CATSNGRLDTEAFF. The CDR3 bases are TGTGCCACCAGCAATGGGAGACTAGACACTGAAGCTTTCTTT.

The CDR3 DNA reads as TGCGCCAGCAGTGAGTCGTGGGGCGCCGGCGCTGAAGCTTTCTTT. Translating gives CASSESWGAGAEAFF. This chain uses TRBV10-1 with TRBJ1-1; maybe TRBD1 (5 bases). The germline V and J ends were trimmed by 0 bases and 6 bases, with 14 bases remaining between them. This CDR3 has 15 amino acids. The germline CDR1 and CDR2 sequences are WNHNN and SYGVQD (reference sequence).

The chain joins TRBV7-7 to TRBJ2-2, with a weak D call TRBD2 (6 bases). V was cut by 5 bases and J by 8 bases, with 15 bases left in between. The CDR3 length is 14 residues. Germline lookup yields CDR1 SSHAT and CDR2 FNYEAQ (reference sequence). This CDR3 reads CASSPRDSEGELFF. The DNA of the CDR3 is TGTGCCAGCAGCCCTCGGGACTCTGAGGGGGAGCTGTTTTTT.

The V and J genes are TRBV11-2 and TRBJ2-2, with D possibly TRBD1 on 5 matching bases. Germline V gene data show CDR1 as SGHAT and CDR2 as FQNNGV. The CDR3 spans 18 residues. V lost 1 base, J lost 6 bases, and 21 bases lay in between. The CDR3 DNA sequence: TGTGCCAGCAGCTTAGTTGGTGGAACAAGGGGTTTAGCCGGGGAGCTGTTTTTT. It yields the protein CASSLVGGTRGLAGELFF.

The genes are TRBV27 and TRBJ1-2; D is undetermined. Looked up from germline, CDR1 is MNHEY and CDR2 is SMNVEV (reference sequence). Trimming took off 3 bases at V and 2 bases at J, with 7 bases between the two ends. CDR3 length: 13 amino acids. The CDR3, as DNA: TGTGCCAGCAGTTTTGGACGGAACTATGGCTACACCTTC. Protein: CASSFGRNYGYTF.

This clone was observed a few times. The chain is built from TRBV9 and TRBJ2-7; D gene uncertain. The V and J ends lost 3 bases and 7 bases respectively, with 14 bases between them. The CDR3 has 13 amino acids. Germline-derived CDR1 and CDR2 are SGDLS and YYNGEE. Here the CDR3 reads CASSASPSEEQYF. The CDR3 nucleotides read TGTGCCAGCAGCGCATCCCCGTCCGAAGAGCAGTACTTC.

This clone was counted between two and nine times. V and J are TRBV21-1 and TRBJ2-3; TRBD1, the table's D call, lacks a check against the DNA. TRBV21-1 is a listed pseudogene. CDR3 length: 17 residues. The CDR3 coding sequence is TGTGCCAGCAGCAAACCTTGGACAGGGGGCTGCACAGATACGCAGTATTTT. Translation: CASSKPWTGGCTDTQYF.

CDR3 in DNA: TGTGCCAGCAGCTTGTCGGTCACTGAAGCTTTCTTT. Translation: CASSLSVTEAFF. The V and J genes are TRBV5-6 and TRBJ1-1, with D unclear. V shed 1 base and J shed 4 bases, with 5 bases lying between them. The germline V gene has CDR1 SGHDT and CDR2 YYEEEE. This CDR3 spans 12 amino acids. The variable domain in full, with the rest retrieved from reference TRBV5-6 and TRBJ1-1, is DAGVTQSPTHLIKTRGQQVTLRCSPKSGHDTVSWYQQALGQGPQFIFQYYEEEERQRGNFPDRFSGHQFPNYSSELNVNALLLGDSALYLCASSLSVTEAFFGQGTRLTVV.

This sequence joins TRBV5-6 and TRBJ1-4, with TRBD1 matching 10 bases. The CDR3 runs 15 residues. Trimming cost V 4 bases and J 8 bases; bases outside gene matches: 8. Germline CDR1 and CDR2: SGHDT and YYEEEE. The CDR3 DNA is TGTGCCAGCAGCCTGATGGGACAGGGGACGGAAAAACTGTTTTTT. This encodes CASSLMGQGTEKLFF.

This clone has more than one count but fewer than ten. The rearrangement links TRBV7-2 to TRBJ1-4; 7 bases are shared with TRBD1. Germline assignment: CDR1 SGHTA and CDR2 FQGNSA. This CDR3 comprises 15 residues. J lost 3 bases, V lost 5 bases, and 6 bases had no gene match. CDR3 loop: CASSHQGQSNEKLFF. In DNA, the CDR3 is TGTGCCAGCAGCCACCAGGGACAGTCTAATGAAAAACTGTTTTTT.

This clone was observed a handful of times. V and J are TRBV30 and TRBJ1-2, with D unclear. Germline CDR1 is GTSNPN and CDR2 is SVGIG (reference sequence). This CDR3 has 14 amino acids. V shed 0 bases and J shed 4 bases, with 12 bases lying between them. CDR3 in DNA: TGTGCCTGGAGTGTACTTGAAGATCTCTATGGCTACACCTTC. Translated, it gives CAWSVLEDLYGYTF.

This clone has just a few counts. V gene TRBV6-6 combines with J gene TRBJ1-5, with 9 nucleotides matching TRBD1. Germline assignment: CDR1 MNHNY and CDR2 SVGAGI (reference sequence). The CDR3 loop spans 14 amino acids. The junction had 4 bases not matched to a gene; V was cut back by 9 bases and J by 1 base. DNA for the CDR3: TGTGCCAGGACCGGGACAGGGAGCAATCAGCCCCAGCATTTT. As protein: CARTGTGSNQPQHF.

The sample holds a few counts of this clone. The rearrangement joins TRBV9 to TRBJ2-7; 8 nucleotides agree with TRBD1. After removal of 1 base from V and 3 bases from J, the junction contained 3 bases not matched to a gene. This CDR3 spans 14 amino acids. Germline CDR1 and CDR2: SGDLS and YYNGEE. CDR3 sequence reads: CASSVTGQGYEQYF. CDR3 bases: TGTGCCAGCAGCGTAACCGGACAGGGCTACGAGCAGTACTTC.

The rearrangement joins TRBV5-6 to TRBJ2-1; perhaps TRBD2 as D (6 bases). Germline V gene sequence: CDR1 SGHDT, CDR2 YYEEEE. V gave up 1 base and J gave up 9 bases, with 14 bases separating them. The CDR3 runs to 14 residues. The CDR3 here is CASSLIRGVGEQFF. The CDR3 DNA is TGTGCCAGCAGCTTGATACGCGGGGTCGGTGAGCAGTTCTTC.

V and J are TRBV7-2 and TRBJ2-5; 10 bases align to TRBD1. The J segment lost 2 bases and the V segment lost 2 bases, leaving 5 bases of the junction unmatched. Germline V gene data show CDR1 as SGHTA and CDR2 as FQGNSA. The CDR3 sequence is 16 residues long. The DNA of the CDR3 is TGTGCCAGCAGCTTAAAGACAGGGGGCCTACAAGAGACCCAGTACTTC. This sequence encodes CASSLKTGGLQETQYF.

The chain couples TRBV28 to TRBJ1-4; TRBD1 is a possible D gene (5 bases). V was trimmed by 10 bases and J by 6 bases, leaving 21 bases between them. Germline V CDR1 and CDR2: MDHEN, SYDVKM. The CDR3 covers 15 residues. The chain's CDR3 is CATSNGGVLDEKLFF. CDR3 nucleotide sequence: TGTGCCACCTCCAATGGGGGGGTGTTGGATGAAAAACTGTTTTTT.

This clone showed up just a few times. CDR3 in DNA: TGTGCCAGCAGTTACTCGGGCGACGGGACGGCCTACGAGCAGTACTTC. Its protein is CASSYSGDGTAYEQYF. The gene calls are TRBV6-5 and TRBJ2-7; D may be TRBD1 or TRBD2 (5 bases each). The V gene lost 0 bases and the J gene lost 2 bases, with 14 bases spanning the gap. Germline loops: CDR1 MNHEY, CDR2 SVGAGI. The CDR3 length is 16 residues.

This clone was seen a handful of times. The chain links TRBV19 to TRBJ1-5, with D uncertain. Germline CDR1 is LNHDA and CDR2 is SQIVND (reference sequence). V was shortened by 8 bases and J by 6 bases, with 11 bases between the two germline ends. The CDR3 sequence is 12 residues long. CDR3 coding DNA: TGTGCCAGTCGATTGGGATTTCAGCCCCAGCATTTT. This codes for CASRLGFQPQHF.

This clone was seen a handful of times. The chain has TRBV9 and TRBJ1-2, with D unresolved. Trimming removed 1 base at V and 6 bases at J, with 10 bases between. The CDR3 runs to 13 residues. CDR1 SGDLS and CDR2 YYNGEE come from the germline V gene. The CDR3 region has the DNA TGTGCCAGCAGCGTATCCGGTGGGAATGGCTACACCTTC. Protein product: CASSVSGGNGYTF.

This clone was counted only a few times. At one end the junction does not follow the germline gene, possibly because of a read error. The chain carries TRBV7-7 and TRBJ2-5; no clear D gene. Germline V gene lookup returns CDR1 SSHAT and CDR2 FNYEAQ (reference sequence). The CDR3 runs to 14 residues. This CDR3 reads CASSLGIGQETQYF. The CDR3 coding sequence is TGTGCTAGCAGCTTAGGGATTGGCCAAGAGACCCAGTACTTC.

This clone was found a few times. The chain combines TRBV5-1 with TRBJ2-7, with TRBD2 matching 9 bases. Germline CDR1 is SGHRS and CDR2 is YFSETQ. This CDR3 has 15 amino acids. V was clipped by 0 bases and J by 7 bases; unmatched bases: 8. CDR3 sequence: CASSLGREGLREQYF. The DNA for the CDR3 is TGCGCCAGCAGCTTGGGGCGGGAGGGCCTCAGGGAGCAGTACTTC.

In its sample, this clone was seen a few times. The chain is built from TRBV4-1 and TRBJ1-2, with D maybe TRBD1 (5 bases). V shed 1 base and J shed 6 bases, with 6 bases lying between them. Germline CDR1 is MGHRA and CDR2 is YSYEKL. The length of the CDR3 is 12 residues. The CDR3 coding sequence is TGCGCCAGCAGCCAAGCGGGACATGGCTACACCTTC. It is translated as CASSQAGHGYTF.

This clone was found a few times. The chain recombines TRBV5-1 with TRBJ2-2; maybe TRBD1 (6 bases). V lost 4 bases and J 7 bases, leaving 14 bases between the germline ends. Germline V gene data show CDR1 as SGHRS and CDR2 as YFSETQ. This CDR3 has 14 residues. CDR3 coding DNA: TGCGCCAGCAGCCCGGTGGGGGCACACGGGGAGCTGTTTTTT. It yields the protein CASSPVGAHGELFF.

The V gene is TRBV25-1, the J gene TRBJ2-7, with D perhaps TRBD2 (5 bases). The CDR3 has 12 amino acids. Trimming cost V 6 bases and J 5 bases, with 11 bases left between them. Germline V gene data show CDR1 as MGHDK and CDR2 as SYGVNS. The CDR3 region has the DNA TGTGCCAGCAGCCCTACCGGGGACGAGCAGTACTTC. Its protein is CASSPTGDEQYF.

The chain joins TRBV7-9 to TRBJ2-7; the D is unclear. Germline CDR1 and CDR2: SEHNR and FQNEAQ (reference sequence). Between the trimmed V and J ends, which lost 7 bases and 6 bases, there was a span of 19 bases. This CDR3 comprises 14 residues. This CDR3 reads CASTPRNEWREQYF. The DNA for the CDR3 is TGTGCCAGCACCCCCCGAAACGAATGGCGCGAGCAGTACTTC.

This rearrangement joins TRBV19 to TRBJ2-1, with D tentatively TRBD2 (5 bases). This CDR3 region has 12 residues. Per the germline V gene, CDR1 is LNHDA and CDR2 is SQIVND (reference sequence). V was cut by 8 bases and J by 7 bases, with 12 bases left in between. The CDR3 spells CASSRGNNEQFF. CDR3 bases: TGTGCCAGTTCCCGGGGAAATAATGAGCAGTTCTTC.

The chain couples TRBV7-2 to TRBJ2-5, with 9 nucleotides matching TRBD1. Germline CDR1 reads SGHTA; CDR2 reads FQGNSA. The CDR3 is made up of 14 amino acids. V was pared by 4 bases and J by 5 bases, with 5 bases of the junction left unmatched. DNA for the CDR3: TGTGCCAGCAGCTCAATGGGGACAGGGGAGACCCAGTACTTC. The encoded protein is CASSSMGTGETQYF.

This sequence joins TRBV29-1 and TRBJ1-2; the D is unclear. V dropped 4 bases and J dropped 1 base, with 13 bases sitting between them. Germline V gene lookup returns CDR1 SQVTM and CDR2 ANQGSEA. The CDR3 extends over 14 amino acids. Written as DNA, the CDR3 is TGCAGCGTTGCAGGAGGGCTTAATAACTATGGCTACACCTTC. Translating it yields CSVAGGLNNYGYTF.

This clone occurred a few times. This chain connects TRBV29-1 to TRBJ2-1; D possibly corresponds to TRBD2 (5 bases). There are 11 residues in the CDR3. Trimming cost V 8 bases and J 6 bases, with 11 bases left between them. Per germline, CDR1 SQVTM and CDR2 ANQGSEA. The CDR3 spells CSSRTFNEQFF. The CDR3 nucleotides read TGCAGCTCGAGGACTTTCAATGAGCAGTTCTTC.